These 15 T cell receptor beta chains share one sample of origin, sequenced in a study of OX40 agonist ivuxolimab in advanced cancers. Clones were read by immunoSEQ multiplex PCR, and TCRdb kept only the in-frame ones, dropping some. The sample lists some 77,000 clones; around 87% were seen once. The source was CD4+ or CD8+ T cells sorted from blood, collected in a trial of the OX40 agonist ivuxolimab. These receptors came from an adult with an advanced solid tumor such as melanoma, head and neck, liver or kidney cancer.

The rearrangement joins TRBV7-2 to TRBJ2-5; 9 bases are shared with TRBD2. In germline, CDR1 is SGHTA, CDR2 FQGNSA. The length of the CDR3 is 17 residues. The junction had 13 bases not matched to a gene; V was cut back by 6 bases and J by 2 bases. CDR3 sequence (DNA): TGTGCCAGCAGGGTGGGTCTAGCGGGGATAGTTCAAGAGACCCAGTACTTC. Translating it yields CASRVGLAGIVQETQYF.

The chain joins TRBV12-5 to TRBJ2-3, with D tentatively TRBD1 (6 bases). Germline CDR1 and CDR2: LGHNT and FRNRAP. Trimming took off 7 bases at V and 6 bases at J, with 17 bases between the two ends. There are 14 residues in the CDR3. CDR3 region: CASEKTGTRDTQYF. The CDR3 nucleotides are TGTGCTAGTGAAAAAACCGGGACACGCGATACGCAGTATTTT.

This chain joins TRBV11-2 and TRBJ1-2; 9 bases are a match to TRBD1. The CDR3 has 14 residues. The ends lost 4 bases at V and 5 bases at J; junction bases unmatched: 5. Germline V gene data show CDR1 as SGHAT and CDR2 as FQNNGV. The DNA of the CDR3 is TGTGCCAGCAGCTCAACAGGGGGCGCGTATGGCTACACCTTC. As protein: CASSSTGGAYGYTF.

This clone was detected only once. The CDR3 region is CASSDDKRLAGGSYEQYF. CDR3 nucleotide sequence: TGTGCCAGCAGCGACGACAAACGACTAGCGGGTGGCTCCTACGAGCAGTACTTC. The chain uses TRBV9 and TRBJ2-7, with TRBD2 matching 10 bases. The J segment lost 0 bases and the V segment lost 3 bases, leaving 12 bases of the junction unmatched. The CDR3 spans 18 residues. Germline V gene data show CDR1 as SGDLS and CDR2 as YYNGEE.

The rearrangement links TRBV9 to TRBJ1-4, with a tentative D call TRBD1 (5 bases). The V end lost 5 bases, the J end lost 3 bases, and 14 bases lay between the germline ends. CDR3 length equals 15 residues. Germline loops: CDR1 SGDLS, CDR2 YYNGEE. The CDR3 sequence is CASSSSGNANEKLFF. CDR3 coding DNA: TGTGCCAGCAGTTCTTCAGGGAACGCTAATGAAAAACTGTTTTTT.

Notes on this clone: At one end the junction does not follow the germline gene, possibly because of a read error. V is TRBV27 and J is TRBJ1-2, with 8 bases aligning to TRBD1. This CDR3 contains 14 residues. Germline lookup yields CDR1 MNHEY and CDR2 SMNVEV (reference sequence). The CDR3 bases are TGTGCCAGCAGTCGGACAGGGTTCAGCTATAGCTACACCTTC. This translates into CASSRTGFSYSYTF.

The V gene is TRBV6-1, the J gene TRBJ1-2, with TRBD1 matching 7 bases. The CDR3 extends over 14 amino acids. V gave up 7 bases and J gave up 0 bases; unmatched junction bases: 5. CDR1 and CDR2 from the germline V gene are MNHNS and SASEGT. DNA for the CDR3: TGTGCCAGCATAAGAGGACAGGCTAACTATGGCTACACCTTC. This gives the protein CASIRGQANYGYTF.

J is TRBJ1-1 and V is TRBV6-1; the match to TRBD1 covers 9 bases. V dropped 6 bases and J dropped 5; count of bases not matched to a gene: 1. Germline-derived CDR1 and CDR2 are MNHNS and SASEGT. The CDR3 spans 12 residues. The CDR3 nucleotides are TGTGCCAGCAGGGACAGGGGAACTGAAGCTTTCTTT. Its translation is CASRDRGTEAFF.

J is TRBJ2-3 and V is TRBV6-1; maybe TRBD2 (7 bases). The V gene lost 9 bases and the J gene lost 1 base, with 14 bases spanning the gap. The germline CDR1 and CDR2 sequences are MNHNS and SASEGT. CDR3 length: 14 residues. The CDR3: CAREGEGGTDTQYF. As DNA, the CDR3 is TGTGCCAGAGAGGGGGAGGGGGGCACAGATACGCAGTATTTT.

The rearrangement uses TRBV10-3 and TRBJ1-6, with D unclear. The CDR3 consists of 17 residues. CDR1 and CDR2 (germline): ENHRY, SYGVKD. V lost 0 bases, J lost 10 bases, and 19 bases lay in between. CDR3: CAISESNVISGGSPLHF. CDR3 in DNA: TGTGCCATCAGTGAGTCAAACGTTATTAGCGGAGGATCACCCCTCCACTTT.

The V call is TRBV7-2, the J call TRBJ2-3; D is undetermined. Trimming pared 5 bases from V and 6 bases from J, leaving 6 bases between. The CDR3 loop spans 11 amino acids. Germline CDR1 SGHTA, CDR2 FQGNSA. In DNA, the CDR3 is TGTGCCAGCAGCGACCTGGATACGCAGTATTTT. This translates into CASSDLDTQYF. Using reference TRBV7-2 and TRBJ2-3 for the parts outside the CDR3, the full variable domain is GAGVSQSPSNKVTEKGKDVELRCDPISGHTALYWYRQSLGQGLEFLIYFQGNSAPDKSGLPSDRFSAERTGGSVSTLTIQRTQQEDSAVYLCASSDLDTQYFGPGTRLTVL.

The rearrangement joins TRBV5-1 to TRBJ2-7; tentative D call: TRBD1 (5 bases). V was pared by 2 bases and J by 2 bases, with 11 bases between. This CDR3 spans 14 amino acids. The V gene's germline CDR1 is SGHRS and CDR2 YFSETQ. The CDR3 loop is CASSFNTGPYEQYF. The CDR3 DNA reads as TGCGCCAGCAGCTTCAACACAGGTCCCTACGAGCAGTACTTC.

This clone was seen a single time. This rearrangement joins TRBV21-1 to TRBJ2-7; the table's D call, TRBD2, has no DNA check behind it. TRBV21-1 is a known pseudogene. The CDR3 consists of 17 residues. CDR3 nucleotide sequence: TGTGCCAGCAGCAAAGGACTAGCGGGAGGGGTAGAGGACGAGCAGTACTTC. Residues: CASSKGLAGGVEDEQYF.

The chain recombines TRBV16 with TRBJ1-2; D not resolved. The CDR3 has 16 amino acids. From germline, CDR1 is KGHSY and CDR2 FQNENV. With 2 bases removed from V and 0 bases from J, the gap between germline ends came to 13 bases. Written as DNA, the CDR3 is TGTGCCAGCAGCCAAGTGAAGAATCCTACTAACTATGGCTACACCTTC. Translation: CASSQVKNPTNYGYTF.

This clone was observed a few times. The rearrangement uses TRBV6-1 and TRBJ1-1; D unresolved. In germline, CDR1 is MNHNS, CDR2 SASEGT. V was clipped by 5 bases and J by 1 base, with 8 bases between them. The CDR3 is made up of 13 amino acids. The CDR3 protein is CASSSNRNTEAFF. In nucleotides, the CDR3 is TGTGCCAGCAGTTCCAACAGGAACACTGAAGCTTTCTTT.